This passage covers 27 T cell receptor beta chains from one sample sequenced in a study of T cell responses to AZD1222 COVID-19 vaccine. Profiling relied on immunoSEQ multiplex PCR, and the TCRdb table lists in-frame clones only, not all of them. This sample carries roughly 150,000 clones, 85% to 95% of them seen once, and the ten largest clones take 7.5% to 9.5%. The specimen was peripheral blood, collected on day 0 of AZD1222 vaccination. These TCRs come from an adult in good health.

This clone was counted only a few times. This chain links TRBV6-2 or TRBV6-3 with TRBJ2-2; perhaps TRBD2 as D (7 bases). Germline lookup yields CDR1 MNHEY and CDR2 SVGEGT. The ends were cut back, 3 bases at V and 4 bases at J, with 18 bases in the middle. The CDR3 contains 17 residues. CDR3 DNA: TGTGCCAGCAGTTATCGGGACTACGGGGGGCTCACCGGGGAGCTGTTTTTT. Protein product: CASSYRDYGGLTGELFF.

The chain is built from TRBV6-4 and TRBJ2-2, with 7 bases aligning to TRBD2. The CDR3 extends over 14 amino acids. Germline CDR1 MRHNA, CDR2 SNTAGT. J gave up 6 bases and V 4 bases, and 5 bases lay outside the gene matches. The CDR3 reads CASSAAAGAGELFF. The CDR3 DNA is TGTGCCAGCAGTGCCGCGGCGGGGGCCGGGGAGCTGTTTTTT.

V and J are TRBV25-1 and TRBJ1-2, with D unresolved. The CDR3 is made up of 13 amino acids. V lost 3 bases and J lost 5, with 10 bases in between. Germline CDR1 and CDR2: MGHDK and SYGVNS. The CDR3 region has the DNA TGTGCCAGCAGTGACGTCACGCGATATGGCTACACCTTC. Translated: CASSDVTRYGYTF.

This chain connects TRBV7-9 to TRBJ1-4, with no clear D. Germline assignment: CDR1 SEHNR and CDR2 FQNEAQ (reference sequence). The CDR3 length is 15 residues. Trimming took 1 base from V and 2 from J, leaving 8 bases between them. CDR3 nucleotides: TGTGCCAGCAGCTTAGGGCGAGGTACTAATGAAAAACTGTTTTTT. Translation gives CASSLGRGTNEKLFF. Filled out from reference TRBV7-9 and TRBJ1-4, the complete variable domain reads DTGVSQNPRHKITKRGQNVTFRCDPISEHNRLYWYRQTLGQGPEFLTYFQNEAQLEKSRLLSDRFSAERPKGSFSTLEIQRTEQGDSAMYLCASSLGRGTNEKLFFGSGTQLSVL.

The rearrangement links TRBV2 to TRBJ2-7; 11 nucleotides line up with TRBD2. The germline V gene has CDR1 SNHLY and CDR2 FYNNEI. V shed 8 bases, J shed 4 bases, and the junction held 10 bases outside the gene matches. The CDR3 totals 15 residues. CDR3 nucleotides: TGTGCCAGCCAATCAGGGCTAGCGGGGGGTTACGAGCAGTACTTC. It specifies CASQSGLAGGYEQYF.

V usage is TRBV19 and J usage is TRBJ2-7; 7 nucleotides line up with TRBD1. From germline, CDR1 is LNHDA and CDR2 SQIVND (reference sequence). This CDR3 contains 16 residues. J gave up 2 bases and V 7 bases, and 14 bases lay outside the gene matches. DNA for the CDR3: TGTGCCAGTAATCCGTCCGGGACAGCAGGGACCTACGAGCAGTACTTC. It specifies CASNPSGTAGTYEQYF.

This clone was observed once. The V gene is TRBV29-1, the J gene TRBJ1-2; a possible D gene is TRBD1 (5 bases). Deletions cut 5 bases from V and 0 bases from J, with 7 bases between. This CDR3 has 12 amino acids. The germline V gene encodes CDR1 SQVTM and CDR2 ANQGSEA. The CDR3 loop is CSVLDTNYGYTF. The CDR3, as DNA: TGCAGCGTTTTGGACACTAACTATGGCTACACCTTC.

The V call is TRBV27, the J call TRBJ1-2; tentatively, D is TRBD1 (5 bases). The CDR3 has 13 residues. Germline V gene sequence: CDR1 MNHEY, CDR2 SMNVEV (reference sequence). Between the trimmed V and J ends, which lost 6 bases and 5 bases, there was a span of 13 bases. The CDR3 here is CASRRDGPYGYTF. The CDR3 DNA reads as TGTGCCAGCAGAAGGGACGGCCCTTATGGCTACACCTTC.

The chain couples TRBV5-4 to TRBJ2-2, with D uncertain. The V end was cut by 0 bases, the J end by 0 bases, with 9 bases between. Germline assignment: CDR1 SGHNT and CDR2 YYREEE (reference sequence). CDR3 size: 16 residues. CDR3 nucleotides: TGTGCCAGCAGCTTGGAGGCAGCTTCGAACACCGGGGAGCTGTTTTTT. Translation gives CASSLEAASNTGELFF.

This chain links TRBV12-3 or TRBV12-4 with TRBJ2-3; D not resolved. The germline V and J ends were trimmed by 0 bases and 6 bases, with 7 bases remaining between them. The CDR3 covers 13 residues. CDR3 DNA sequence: TGTGCCAGCAGTTTAGCTCTTGTCGATACGCAGTATTTT. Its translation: CASSLALVDTQYF.

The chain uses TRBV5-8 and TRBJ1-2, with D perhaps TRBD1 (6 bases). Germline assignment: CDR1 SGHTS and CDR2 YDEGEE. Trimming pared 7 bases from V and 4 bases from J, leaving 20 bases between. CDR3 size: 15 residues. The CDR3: CASGIGGAEGYGYTF. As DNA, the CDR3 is TGTGCCAGCGGCATTGGGGGGGCGGAAGGCTATGGCTACACCTTC. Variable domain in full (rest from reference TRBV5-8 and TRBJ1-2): EAGVTQSPTHLIKTRGQQATLRCSPISGHTSVYWYQQALGLGLQFLLWYDEGEERNRGNFPPRFSGRQFPNYSSELNVNALELEDSALYLCASGIGGAEGYGYTFGSGTRLTVV.

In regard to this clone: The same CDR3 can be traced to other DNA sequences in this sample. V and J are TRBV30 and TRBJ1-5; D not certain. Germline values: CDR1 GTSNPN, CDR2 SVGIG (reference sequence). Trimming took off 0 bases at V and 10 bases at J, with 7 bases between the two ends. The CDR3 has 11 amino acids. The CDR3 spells CAWSVGGPQHF. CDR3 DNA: TGTGCCTGGAGTGTTGGAGGACCCCAGCATTTT.

The CDR3 nucleotides are TGCGCCAGCAGCCAGAACGGATACAATGAGCAGTTCTTC. Residues: CASSQNGYNEQFF. V gene TRBV4-1 combines with J gene TRBJ2-1; no firm D call. Germline CDR1 and CDR2: MGHRA and YSYEKL. V lost 3 bases to trimming and J lost 4 bases, with 7 bases between them. This CDR3 has 13 amino acids.

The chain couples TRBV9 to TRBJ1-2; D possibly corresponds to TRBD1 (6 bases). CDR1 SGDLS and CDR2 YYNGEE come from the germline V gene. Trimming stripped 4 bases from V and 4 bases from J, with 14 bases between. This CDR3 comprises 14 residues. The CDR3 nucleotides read TGTGCCAGCAGCCCTCGGACAGCATCCTATGGCTACACCTTC. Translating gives CASSPRTASYGYTF. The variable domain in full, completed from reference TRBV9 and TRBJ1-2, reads DSGVTQTPKHLITATGQRVTLRCSPRSGDLSVYWYQQSLDQGLQFLIQYYNGEERAKGNILERFSAQQFPDLHSELNLSSLELGDSALYFCASSPRTASYGYTFGSGTRLTVV.

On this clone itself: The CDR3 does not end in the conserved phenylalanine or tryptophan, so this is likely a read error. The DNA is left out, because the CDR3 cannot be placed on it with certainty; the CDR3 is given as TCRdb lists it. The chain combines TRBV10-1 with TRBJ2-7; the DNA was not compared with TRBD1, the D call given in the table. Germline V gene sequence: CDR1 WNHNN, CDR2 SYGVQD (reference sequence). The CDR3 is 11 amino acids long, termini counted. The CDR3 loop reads CASKPGGRGNT.

The CDR3 is CASSPGLSRDGYTF. CDR3 sequence (DNA): TGTGCCAGCTCACCGGGGTTGAGCAGAGATGGCTACACCTTC. The rearrangement joins TRBV18 to TRBJ1-2, with no clear D. The CDR3 is 14 amino acids. In germline, CDR1 is KGHSH, CDR2 LQKENI. Trimming shortened V by 3 bases and J by 6 bases, and 14 bases separated the two germline ends.

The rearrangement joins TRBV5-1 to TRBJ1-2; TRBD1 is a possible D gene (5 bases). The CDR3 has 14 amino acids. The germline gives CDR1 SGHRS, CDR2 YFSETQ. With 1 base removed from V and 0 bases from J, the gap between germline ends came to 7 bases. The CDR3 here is CASSLTGTNYGYTF. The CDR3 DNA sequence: TGCGCCAGCAGCTTGACAGGAACTAACTATGGCTACACCTTC.

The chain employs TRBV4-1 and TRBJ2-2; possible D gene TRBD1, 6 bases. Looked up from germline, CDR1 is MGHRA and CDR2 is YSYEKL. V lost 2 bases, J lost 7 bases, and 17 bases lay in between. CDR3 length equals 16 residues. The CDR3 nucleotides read TGCGCCAGCAGCCAATTACTTACAGGGTGGGGCGGGGAGCTGTTTTTT. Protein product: CASSQLLTGWGGELFF.

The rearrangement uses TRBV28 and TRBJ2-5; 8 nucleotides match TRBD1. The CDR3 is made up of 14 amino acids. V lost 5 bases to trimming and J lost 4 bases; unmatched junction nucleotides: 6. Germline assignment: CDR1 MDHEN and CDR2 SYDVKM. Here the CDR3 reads CASSPPGQGETQYF. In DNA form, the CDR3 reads TGTGCCAGCAGTCCTCCTGGACAGGGAGAGACCCAGTACTTC.

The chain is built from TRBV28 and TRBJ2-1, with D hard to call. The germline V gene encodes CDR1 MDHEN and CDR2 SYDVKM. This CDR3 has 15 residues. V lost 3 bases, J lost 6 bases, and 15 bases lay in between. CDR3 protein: CASSLPLVARNEQFF. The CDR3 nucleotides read TGTGCCAGCAGTTTGCCCCTAGTGGCGCGCAATGAGCAGTTCTTC.

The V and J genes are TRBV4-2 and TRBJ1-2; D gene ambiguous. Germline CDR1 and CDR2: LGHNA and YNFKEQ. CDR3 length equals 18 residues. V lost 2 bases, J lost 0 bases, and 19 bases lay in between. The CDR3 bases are TGTGCCAGCAGCCAAACCCCCCTATTCGGTTCGGCTAACTATGGCTACACCTTC. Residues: CASSQTPLFGSANYGYTF.

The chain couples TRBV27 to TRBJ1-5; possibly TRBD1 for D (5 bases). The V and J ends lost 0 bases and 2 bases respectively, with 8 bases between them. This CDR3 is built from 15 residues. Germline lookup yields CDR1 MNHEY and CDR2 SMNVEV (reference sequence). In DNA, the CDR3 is TGTGCCAGCAGTTTATCACAGGCCGGCAATCAGCCCCAGCATTTT. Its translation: CASSLSQAGNQPQHF.

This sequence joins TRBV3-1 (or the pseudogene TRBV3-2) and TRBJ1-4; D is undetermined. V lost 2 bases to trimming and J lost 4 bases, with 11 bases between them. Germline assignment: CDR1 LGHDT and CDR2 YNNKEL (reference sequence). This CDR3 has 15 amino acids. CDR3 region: CASSQTQAFNEKLFF. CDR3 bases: TGTGCCAGCAGCCAAACCCAGGCATTTAATGAAAAACTGTTTTTT.

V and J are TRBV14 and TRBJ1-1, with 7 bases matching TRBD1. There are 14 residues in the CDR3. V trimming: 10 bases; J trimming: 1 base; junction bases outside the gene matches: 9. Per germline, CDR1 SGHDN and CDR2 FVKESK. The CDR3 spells CATCRRTGNTEAFF. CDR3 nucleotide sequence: TGTGCCACCTGTAGACGGACAGGGAACACTGAAGCTTTCTTT.

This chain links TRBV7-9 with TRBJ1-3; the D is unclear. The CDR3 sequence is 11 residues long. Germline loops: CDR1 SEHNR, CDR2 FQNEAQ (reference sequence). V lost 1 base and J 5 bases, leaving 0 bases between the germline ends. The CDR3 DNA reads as TGTGCCAGCAGCTTAGGAAACACCATATATTTT. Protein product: CASSLGNTIYF.

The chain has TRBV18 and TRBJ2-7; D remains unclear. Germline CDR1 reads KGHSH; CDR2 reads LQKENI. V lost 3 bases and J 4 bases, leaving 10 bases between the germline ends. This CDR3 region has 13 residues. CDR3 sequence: CASSPGNQYEQYF. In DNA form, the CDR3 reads TGTGCCAGCTCACCCGGTAACCAATACGAGCAGTACTTC.

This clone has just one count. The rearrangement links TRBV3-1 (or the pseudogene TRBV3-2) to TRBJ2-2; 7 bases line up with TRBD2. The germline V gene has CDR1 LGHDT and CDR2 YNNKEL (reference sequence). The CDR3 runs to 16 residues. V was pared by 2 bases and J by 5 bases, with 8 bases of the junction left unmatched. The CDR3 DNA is TGTGCCAGCAGCCAACGGGGGAGGGTTTGGACCGGGGAGCTGTTTTTT. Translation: CASSQRGRVWTGELFF.